The rows below give T cell receptor beta chains drawn from one sample of a study of blood T cell repertoires in COVID-19. TCRdb's copy holds only in-frame clones and misses some; the assay was immunoSEQ multiplex PCR. This sample yields some 300,000 clones, of which more than 75% are seen a single time; 2% to 2.5% belongs to the top ten. Sequencing was done on a sample of PBMCs or T cells enriched from blood (not recorded which). The receptors come from a woman in her fifties or sixties in a cohort exposed to, infected with or recovered from COVID-19 (not recorded which). The CDR3 runs from the conserved cysteine through the conserved F or W. Each record gives: J gene, V gene, CDR3 protein.

J gene: TRBJ1-2
V gene: TRBV19
CDR3 protein: CASSIIRPRDGYTF

J gene: TRBJ1-1
V gene: TRBV5-1
CDR3 protein: CASSLEVRGTEAFF

J gene: TRBJ2-7
V gene: TRBV7-3
CDR3 protein: CASSQASSGKTYEQYF

J gene: TRBJ1-5
V gene: TRBV5-1
CDR3 protein: CASSYGTGGTNQPQHF

J gene: TRBJ2-3
V gene: TRBV9
CDR3 protein: CASSVLSTGTDTQYF

J gene: TRBJ1-2
V gene: TRBV12-5
CDR3 protein: CASGRDSSPYGYTF

J gene: TRBJ1-1
V gene: TRBV27
CDR3 protein: CASSSQGGAFF

J gene: TRBJ2-1
V gene: TRBV19
CDR3 protein: CASSDLAGRNEQFF

J gene: TRBJ2-7
V gene: TRBV5-1
CDR3 protein: CASSFPGDPYEQYF

J gene: TRBJ1-6
V gene: TRBV27
CDR3 protein: CASSRARGANSPLHF

J gene: TRBJ1-1
V gene: TRBV10-2
CDR3 protein: CASSDHSSNTEAFF

J gene: TRBJ2-1
V gene: TRBV7-9
CDR3 protein: CASALAGGLQVINEQFF

J gene: TRBJ2-7
V gene: TRBV20-1
CDR3 protein: CSASPGGSSYEQYF

J gene: TRBJ2-2
V gene: TRBV28
CDR3 protein: CASSLPTGRTSGTGELFF

J gene: TRBJ2-3
V gene: TRBV10-1
CDR3 protein: CASSDLAGATDTQYF

J gene: TRBJ1-2
V gene: TRBV5-1
CDR3 protein: CASSLRDTLYGYTF

J gene: TRBJ2-5
V gene: TRBV5-4
CDR3 protein: CASSLDHREGHETQYF

J gene: TRBJ2-3
V gene: TRBV5-1
CDR3 protein: CASSLSALGQRPDTQYF

J gene: TRBJ1-1
V gene: TRBV7-2
CDR3 protein: CASSLEPRGPEAFF

J gene: TRBJ1-2
V gene: TRBV5-1
CDR3 protein: CASSIGQDNYTF

J gene: TRBJ1-1
V gene: TRBV3-1/TRBV3-2
CDR3 protein: CASSQPGREAFF

J gene: TRBJ2-5
V gene: TRBV21-1
CDR3 protein: CASSKILLAGETIQETQYF

J gene: TRBJ1-1
V gene: TRBV4-1
CDR3 protein: CASSQEAGGGVNTEAFF

J gene: TRBJ2-7
V gene: TRBV10-1
CDR3 protein: CASSEKLAGMYEQYF

J gene: TRBJ2-4
V gene: TRBV7-2
CDR3 protein: CASSLPVAKNIQYF

J gene: TRBJ1-4
V gene: TRBV10-3
CDR3 protein: CAISVDQGEKLFF

J gene: TRBJ2-1
V gene: TRBV18
CDR3 protein: CASSPSSGSMVEQFF

J gene: TRBJ2-3
V gene: TRBV19
CDR3 protein: CASKTSGISDTQYF

J gene: TRBJ1-2
V gene: TRBV7-9
CDR3 protein: CASSLAGQGGYGYTF

J gene: TRBJ2-3
V gene: TRBV24-1
CDR3 protein: CATSAHPQGGSTDTQYF

J gene: TRBJ2-7
V gene: TRBV6-5
CDR3 protein: CASSYSPQSYEQYF